This T cell receptor (beta chain) was identified in a study of cytomegalovirus exposure and HLA in healthy donors. Study-level findings and limits: TCR beta V- and J-gene trimming, according to a later analysis, was linked to a missense DCLRE1C variant.

PCR used 60 Vbeta primers and 13 Jbeta primers. Repertoires were generated with immunoSEQ multiplex PCR, while TCRdb's copy carries only in-frame clones and drops some. This repertoire shows more than 150,000 clones, about four fifths found once; its top ten account for less than 6%. The CDR3 length is 13 residues. Germline CDR1 SNHLY, CDR2 FYNNEI. The V end lost 3 bases, the J end lost 4 bases, and 7 bases lay between the germline ends. As regards this clone: Its antigen is not known.

The chain joins TRBV2 to TRBJ2-1, with a possible D match to TRBD1 (5 bases). This TCR was recovered from a young woman in good health and CMV-seropositive. Sequenced input: PBMCs. CDR3 residues: CASSERQYNEQFF. The CDR3 DNA reads as TGTGCCAGCAGTGAGCGACAGTACAATGAGCAGTTCTTC.